These T cell receptor beta chains were read from a single sample in a study of T cell repertoires in cytomegalovirus infection. These receptors lack a known antigen. TCRdb itself ran the reads through MiXCR, one entry per CDR3 protein. The data hold 110,000 or so distinct CDR3 sequences, with about 30% observed a single time. This material consisted of CD8+ T cells from cultured PBMCs, taken from culture after CMV antigen stimulation. Source of these receptors: a human donor in good health (CMV status not recorded). Some clones in this sample may be carry-over from other donors' samples. CDR3s include the opening cysteine and the closing phenylalanine or tryptophan. The D gene is left open where the match is weak. The size entry is marked missing in some rows and otherwise reads once, few, many or a size class.

d_call	v_call	j_call	clone_size	cdr3_nt	cdr3_aa
-	TRBV2	TRBJ1-1	-	TGTGCCAGCAGTGCGACAGGGAACACTGAAGCTTTCTTT	CASSATGNTEAFF
-	TRBV7-3	TRBJ1-2	-	TGTGCCAGCAGCTTATGGGGCTACACCTTC	CASSLWGYTF
-	TRBV4-1	TRBJ2-3	-	TGCGCCAGCAGCCAAGGTGTCCAGACAGATACGCAGTATTTT	CASSQGVQTDTQYF
-	TRBV6-4	TRBJ1-5	-	TGTGCCAGCAGGCGCCTCTCCCCTGGGGGCAATCAGCCCCAGCATTTT	CASRRLSPGGNQPQHF
TRBD2	TRBV6-1	TRBJ2-7	few	TGTGCCACCCGAGCGGGGGAAGCCTACGAGCAGTACTTC	CATRAGEAYEQYF
-	TRBV7-6	TRBJ2-3	-	TGTGCCAGCAGCCTTGCTGGCGGCGAGCACACAGATACGCAGTATTTT	CASSLAGGEHTDTQYF
TRBD1	TRBV9	TRBJ2-3	-	TGTGCCAGCAGTGCCAAGACCGGGACAGGGGTAGATACGCAGTATTTT	CASSAKTGTGVDTQYF
-	TRBV29-1	TRBJ2-1	-	TGCAGCGTTGAAGGTCTAGGGATAAGCAATGAGCAGTTCTTC	CSVEGLGISNEQFF
-	TRBV6-5	TRBJ1-3	-	TGTGCCAGCAGTTACTCGAGGACCGACGGTCACTCTGGAAACACCATATATTTT	CASSYSRTDGHSGNTIYF
-	TRBV7-9	TRBJ2-2	few	TGTGCCAGCAGCCCTCGGTGGGGCACCGGGGAGCTGTTTTTT	CASSPRWGTGELFF
-	TRBV7-2	TRBJ2-7	few	TGTGCCAGCAGCTTTCGGCGGTCCTACGAGCAGTACTTC	CASSFRRSYEQYF
-	TRBV5-6	TRBJ1-6	-	TGTGCCAGCAGCTTCGGAAGGGGATTCTCACCCCTCCACTTT	CASSFGRGFSPLHF
-	TRBV20-1	TRBJ2-7	many	TGCAGTGCTAGCTTGGCGGGGAATCCGTTCGAGCAGTACTTC	CSASLAGNPFEQYF
-	TRBV5-6	TRBJ2-3	few	TGTGCCAGCAGCTTGGGCACGGGGGCACGCACAGATACGCAGTATTTT	CASSLGTGARTDTQYF
-	TRBV2	TRBJ1-1	few	TGTGCCAGCAGCGTGATGAACACTGAAGCTTTCTTT	CASSVMNTEAFF
-	TRBV5-6	TRBJ2-4	many	TGTGCCAGCAGCACTGGACAGTCTTTAGCCAAAAACATTCAGTACTTC	CASSTGQSLAKNIQYF